This T cell receptor (beta chain) was recovered during a study of blood T cell repertoires in COVID-19. Background on the study: Researchers got acute and convalescent COVID-19 samples from the United States, Italy and Spain. Sources were T cells, B-cell-depleted T cells, or PBMCs; the material itself was cDNA or gDNA.

Germline V gene data show CDR1 as SGHTA and CDR2 as FQGNSA. The CDR3 length is 17 residues. V was clipped by 3 bases and J by 4 bases; unmatched bases: 10. In the authors' methods: Reference gene primer amplification gave estimated nucleated cell counts. Sequencing was performed with immunoSEQ multiplex PCR; in TCRdb, only in-frame clones are kept and a portion is missing. The V and J calls and clone size are taken from that table; D and trimming were inferred from the DNA. Of 200,000 to 250,000 clones in the sample, 84% were seen once. This sequence joins TRBV7-2 and TRBJ2-7, with TRBD2 matching over 12 bases. The receptor was derived from a man aged 30-40 years with active or convalescent COVID-19. Sequenced input: peripheral blood. In nucleotides, the CDR3 is TGTGCCAGCAGCTTCACAATCTCTAGCGGGAGGGATTACGAGCAGTACTTC. This codes for CASSFTISSGRDYEQYF. The complete variable domain, with remaining parts taken from reference TRBV7-2 and TRBJ2-7, reads GAGVSQSPSNKVTEKGKDVELRCDPISGHTALYWYRQSLGQGLEFLIYFQGNSAPDKSGLPSDRFSAERTGGSVSTLTIQRTQQEDSAVYLCASSFTISSGRDYEQYFGPGTRLTVT.